This TCR beta chain appears in the sequencing data of a study of cytomegalovirus exposure and HLA in healthy donors. Regarding the study as a whole: It is likely that the observed cluster of highly shared sequence variants was a sequencing artifact. Later on, an analysis tied approximately 15,000 TCR beta sequences to HLA alleles at 0.05 false discovery rate. A previous analysis found most TCR beta V segments productive roughly 87% or roughly 30% of the time. Later analysis demonstrated an association between a missense DCLRE1C variant and TCR beta V- and J-gene trimming.

PCR primers comprised 60 Vbeta and 13 Jbeta primers. Profiled with immunoSEQ multiplex PCR; TCRdb holds only in-frame clones, not every one. The top ten hold more than 2% of the sample, which has approximately 100,000 clones, 74% seen once. Trimming removed 0 bases from V and 8 bases from J, with 11 bases in between. From germline, CDR1 is SGHDT and CDR2 YYEEEE. CDR3 length: 14 residues. This clone was seen a few times. Its antigen is as yet unknown. This chain joins TRBV5-6 and TRBJ1-4; no clear D gene. What was sequenced was PBMCs. The source of this sequence is a man aged 45-65 years in good health and CMV-seropositive. CDR3 sequence reads: CASSLAPRMEKLFF. The CDR3 DNA reads as TGTGCCAGCAGCTTGGCACCCAGGATGGAAAAACTGTTTTTT. Full variable domain (remainder filled in from reference TRBV5-6 and TRBJ1-4): DAGVTQSPTHLIKTRGQQVTLRCSPKSGHDTVSWYQQALGQGPQFIFQYYEEEERQRGNFPDRFSGHQFPNYSSELNVNALLLGDSALYLCASSLAPRMEKLFFGSGTQLSVL.